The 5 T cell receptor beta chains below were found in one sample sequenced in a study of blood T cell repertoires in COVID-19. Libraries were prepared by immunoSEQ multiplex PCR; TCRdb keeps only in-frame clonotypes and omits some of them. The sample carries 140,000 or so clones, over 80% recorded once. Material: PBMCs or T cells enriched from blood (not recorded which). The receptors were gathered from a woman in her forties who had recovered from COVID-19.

The CDR3 here is CASSEEDRVTDTEAFF. CDR3 in DNA: TGTGCCAGCAGTGAGGAGGACAGGGTGACGGACACTGAAGCTTTCTTT. V usage is TRBV2 and J usage is TRBJ1-1; TRBD1 matches at 8 bases. The CDR3 extends over 16 amino acids. With V trimmed by 3 bases and J by 3 bases, 9 bases remained unmatched. In germline, CDR1 is SNHLY, CDR2 FYNNEI.

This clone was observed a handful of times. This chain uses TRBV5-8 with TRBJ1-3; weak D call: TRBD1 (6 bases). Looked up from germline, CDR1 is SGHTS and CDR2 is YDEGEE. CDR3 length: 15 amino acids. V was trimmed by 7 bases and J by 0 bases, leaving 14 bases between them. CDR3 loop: CASGSQGYSGNTIYF. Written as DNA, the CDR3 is TGTGCCAGCGGCAGCCAGGGGTACTCTGGAAACACCATATATTTT.

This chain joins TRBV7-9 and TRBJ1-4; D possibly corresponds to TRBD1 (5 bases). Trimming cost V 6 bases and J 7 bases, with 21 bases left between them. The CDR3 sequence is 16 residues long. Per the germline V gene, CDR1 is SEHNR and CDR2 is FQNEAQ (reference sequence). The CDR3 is CASSFLGDWVGEKLFF. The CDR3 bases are TGTGCCAGCAGTTTTTTAGGGGACTGGGTTGGTGAAAAACTGTTTTTT.

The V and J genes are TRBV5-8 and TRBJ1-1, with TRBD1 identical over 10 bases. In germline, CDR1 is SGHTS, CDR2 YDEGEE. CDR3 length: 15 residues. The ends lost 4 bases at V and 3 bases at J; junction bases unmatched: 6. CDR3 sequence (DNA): TGTGCCAGCAGCGACCCCGGGACAGGGGACACTGAAGCTTTCTTT. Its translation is CASSDPGTGDTEAFF.

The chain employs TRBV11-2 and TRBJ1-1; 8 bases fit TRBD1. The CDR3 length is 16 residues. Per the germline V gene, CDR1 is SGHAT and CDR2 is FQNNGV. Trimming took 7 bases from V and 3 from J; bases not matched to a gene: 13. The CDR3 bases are TGTGCCAGCACCCCTCGGACAGGGCTGTTGTACACTGAAGCTTTCTTT. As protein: CASTPRTGLLYTEAFF.